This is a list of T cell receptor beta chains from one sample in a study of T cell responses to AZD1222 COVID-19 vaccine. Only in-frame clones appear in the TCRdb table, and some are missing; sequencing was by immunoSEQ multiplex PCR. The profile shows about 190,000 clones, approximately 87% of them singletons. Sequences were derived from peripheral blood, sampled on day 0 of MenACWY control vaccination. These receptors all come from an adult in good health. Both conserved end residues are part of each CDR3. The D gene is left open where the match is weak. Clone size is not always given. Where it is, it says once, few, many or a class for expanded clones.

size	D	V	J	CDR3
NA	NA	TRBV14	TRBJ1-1	CASSQDPGGWAEAFF
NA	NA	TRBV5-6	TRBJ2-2	CASSSQSAGELFF
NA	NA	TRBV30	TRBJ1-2	CAWSVGYSGGYTF
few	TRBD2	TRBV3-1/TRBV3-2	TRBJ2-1	CASSQDRLAGGNEQFF
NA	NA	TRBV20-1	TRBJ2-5	CSVSGQETQYF
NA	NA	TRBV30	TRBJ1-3	CAWSVPENGNTIYF
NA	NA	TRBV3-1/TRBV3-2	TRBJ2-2	CASSQAGSHTGELFF
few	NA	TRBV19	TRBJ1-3	CASSSTPGNTIYF
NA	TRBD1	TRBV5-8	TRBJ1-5	CASSQRQGGQPQHF
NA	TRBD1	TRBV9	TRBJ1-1	CASSAILQGAGNTEAFF
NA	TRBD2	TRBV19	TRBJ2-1	CASRETSGRTYNEQFF
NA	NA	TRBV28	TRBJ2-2	CASSPGPTSNTGELFF
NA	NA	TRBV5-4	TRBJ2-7	CASGRLGGAYEQYF
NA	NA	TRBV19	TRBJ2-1	CASSIAVRDSRQFF
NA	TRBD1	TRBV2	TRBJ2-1	CASSDSGQVYNEQFF
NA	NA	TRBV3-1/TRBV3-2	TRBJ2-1	CASRKKRPGSNNEQFF
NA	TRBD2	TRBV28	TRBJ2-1	CASSSGGLGLNNEQFF
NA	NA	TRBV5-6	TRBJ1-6	CASGLARSSPLHF
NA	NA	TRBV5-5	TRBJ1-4	CASSDPPGELFF
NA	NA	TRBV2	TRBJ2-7	CASLRGGTGSGEQYF
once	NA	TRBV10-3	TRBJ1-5	CAISEGSGAQPQHF
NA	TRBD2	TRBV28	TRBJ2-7	CAVTRRGSRSYEQYF
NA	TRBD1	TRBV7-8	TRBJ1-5	CASSLAGTGGYQPQHF
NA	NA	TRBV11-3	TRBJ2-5	CASSSIRETQYF
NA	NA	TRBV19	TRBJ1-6	CASSRGTSSYNSPLHF
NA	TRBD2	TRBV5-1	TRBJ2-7	CASSLEGLAGRKHISEQYF
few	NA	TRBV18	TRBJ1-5	CASSPEAHQPQHF
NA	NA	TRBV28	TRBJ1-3	CASSSGNTIYF
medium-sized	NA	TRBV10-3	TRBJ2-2	CAISEPILANTGELFF
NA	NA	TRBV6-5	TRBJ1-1	CASSSTGLNTEAFF
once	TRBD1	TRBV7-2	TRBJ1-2	CASSPPGQGSLNGYTF
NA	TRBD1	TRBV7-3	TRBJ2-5	CASSPGTGGETQYF
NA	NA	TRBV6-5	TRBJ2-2	CASRRGVGELFF
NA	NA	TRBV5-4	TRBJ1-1	CASSAGPMGAFF
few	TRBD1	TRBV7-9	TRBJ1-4	CASSSTGGWGKLFF
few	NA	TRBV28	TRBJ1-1	CASSSLKVWDTEAFF
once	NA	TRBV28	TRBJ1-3	CASSLTLSGNTIYF
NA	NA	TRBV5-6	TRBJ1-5	CASSWGGADQPQHF
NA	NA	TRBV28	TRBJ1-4	CASSAGGSNEKLFF
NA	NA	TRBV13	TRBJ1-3	CASSFDPGSGNTIYF
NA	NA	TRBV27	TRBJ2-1	CASSLSRVINEQFF
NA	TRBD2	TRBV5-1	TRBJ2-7	CASSLEASGNSYEQYF
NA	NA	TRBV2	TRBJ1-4	CASSVSQGNEKLFF
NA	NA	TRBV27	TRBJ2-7	CASSFPAGKAEQYF
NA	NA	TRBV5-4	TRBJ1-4	CASSLDRGKSEKLFF
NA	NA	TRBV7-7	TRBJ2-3	CASSLDPGSTQYF
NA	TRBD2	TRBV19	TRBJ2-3	CASSPGLAGEDTQYF
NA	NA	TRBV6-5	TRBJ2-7	CASSYSNPGTAYEQYF
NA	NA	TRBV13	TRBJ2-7	CASSSGAYEQYF
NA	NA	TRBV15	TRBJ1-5	CATSLGAEGQPQHF
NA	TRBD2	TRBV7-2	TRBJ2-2	CASSLGLAGVTGELFF
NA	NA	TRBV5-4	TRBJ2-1	CASSLEGPRNEQFF
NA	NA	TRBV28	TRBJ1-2	CASGSQTGQLKGNYGYTF
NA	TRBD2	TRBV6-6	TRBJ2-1	CASSPTGGTSGMGEQFF
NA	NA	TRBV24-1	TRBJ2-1	CATSDPRDHNEQFF
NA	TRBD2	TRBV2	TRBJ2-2	CASSAPTSGGNTGELFF
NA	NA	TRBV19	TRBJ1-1	CASSLVGGTEAFF
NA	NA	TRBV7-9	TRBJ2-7	CASSLATEPYEQYF